What follows are 29 T cell receptor beta chains derived from one specimen sequenced in a study of T cell changes during pregnancy in multiple sclerosis. Profiling relied on immunoSEQ multiplex PCR, and the TCRdb table lists in-frame clones only, not all of them. The top ten hold approximately 3.3% of the sample, which has about 76,000 clones, 92% seen once. The sample consisted of peripheral blood, taken after pregnancy. These receptors all stem from a female donor in good health, enrolled as a control in a pregnancy study.

This clone was found once. This chain connects TRBV23-1 to TRBJ1-5; D is perhaps TRBD1 (6 bases). Being an ORF, TRBV23-1 has a function that is uncertain. CDR3 size: 15 residues. Trimming left V 0 bases short and J 1 base short, with 7 bases between. CDR3 protein: CASSQSTGSNQPQHF. CDR3 in DNA: TGCGCCAGCAGTCAATCAACAGGGAGCAATCAGCCCCAGCATTTT.

The rearrangement uses TRBV30 and TRBJ2-5, with D perhaps matching TRBD2 (6 bases). The assigned J gene may be wrong: the sequence end matches TRBJ2-7 better. The CDR3 is 15 amino acids. Germline assignment: CDR1 GTSNPN and CDR2 SVGIG (reference sequence). The CDR3 DNA reads as TGTGCCTGGAGTCTCCCGGGACTCAACTCCTACGAGCAGTACTTC. Residues: CAWSLPGLNSYEQYF.

This clone occurred many times. The genes are TRBV6-1 and TRBJ2-7; 10 nucleotides agree with TRBD2. The germline gives CDR1 MNHNS, CDR2 SASEGT. V shed 5 bases and J 3 bases; nucleotides not matched to a gene: 7. The CDR3 consists of 15 residues. The CDR3, as DNA: TGTGCCAGCAGTACTCTAGCGGGGGCCCACTACGAGCAGTACTTC. This sequence encodes CASSTLAGAHYEQYF.

The chain has TRBV4-1 and TRBJ2-2; TRBD1 is a possible D gene (6 bases). CDR3 size: 14 residues. Germline V gene lookup returns CDR1 MGHRA and CDR2 YSYEKL. Trimming removed 4 bases from V and 2 bases from J, with 8 bases in between. In DNA form, the CDR3 reads TGCGCCAGCAGCCCGGGACAAAACACCGGGGAGCTGTTTTTT. The encoded protein is CASSPGQNTGELFF.

This chain connects TRBV18 to TRBJ1-4; no firm D call. The V gene lost 7 bases and the J gene lost 2 bases, with 8 bases spanning the gap. From germline, CDR1 is KGHSH and CDR2 LQKENI. The CDR3 covers 13 residues. The CDR3: CASYTGTNEKLFF. In DNA form, the CDR3 reads TGTGCCAGCTATACGGGGACTAATGAAAAACTGTTTTTT.

This clone was picked up a small number of times. The rearrangement uses TRBV28 and TRBJ2-7; 9 bases map to TRBD1. The V gene end was trimmed by 6 bases and the J gene end by 3 bases; junction bases not matched to a gene: 9. There are 15 residues in the CDR3. The germline V gene encodes CDR1 MDHEN and CDR2 SYDVKM. The DNA of the CDR3 is TGTGCCAGCAGGGACCGGGACAGGGAGGACTACGAGCAGTACTTC. This codes for CASRDRDREDYEQYF.

J is TRBJ1-6 and V is TRBV5-8; D is unresolved. Trimming took 4 bases from V and 0 from J, leaving 11 bases between them. In germline, CDR1 is SGHTS, CDR2 YDEGEE. This CDR3 is 16 amino acids long. CDR3 sequence (DNA): TGTGCCAGCAGCGAGACAACGAGCTCCTATAATTCACCCCTCCACTTT. Its protein product is CASSETTSSYNSPLHF. Together with reference TRBV5-8 and TRBJ1-6, the CDR3 gives the full variable domain: EAGVTQSPTHLIKTRGQQATLRCSPISGHTSVYWYQQALGLGLQFLLWYDEGEERNRGNFPPRFSGRQFPNYSSELNVNALELEDSALYLCASSETTSSYNSPLHFGNGTRLTVT.

The V gene is TRBV28, the J gene TRBJ1-2, with 8 positions matching TRBD1. Unmatched junction bases numbered 7, after V lost 6 bases and J lost 4 bases. There are 14 residues in the CDR3. Looked up from germline, CDR1 is MDHEN and CDR2 is SYDVKM. CDR3 residues: CASRRQGAVYGYTF. CDR3 nucleotides: TGTGCCAGCAGGAGGCAGGGGGCAGTCTATGGCTACACCTTC.

Only one count was recorded for this clone. This sequence joins TRBV5-4 and TRBJ1-1; D is unresolved. Germline V gene lookup returns CDR1 SGHNT and CDR2 YYREEE (reference sequence). V was cut by 3 bases and J by 6 bases, with 9 bases left in between. CDR3 size: 12 residues. The CDR3 protein is CASSSLDAEAFF. DNA of the CDR3: TGTGCCAGCAGCTCGTTAGATGCTGAAGCTTTCTTT.

J is TRBJ1-1 and V is TRBV6-5, with D unresolved. Germline assignment: CDR1 MNHEY and CDR2 SVGAGI. Trimming removed 6 bases at V and 1 base at J, with 9 bases between. This CDR3 region has 13 residues. The CDR3 protein is CASSRLKNTEAFF. The CDR3 bases are TGTGCCAGCAGCCGACTCAAGAACACTGAAGCTTTCTTT.

This clone turned up a few times. The chain employs TRBV6-4 and TRBJ2-1; 9 positions match TRBD1. J was trimmed by 9 bases and V by 3 bases; bases with no gene match: 9. Germline V gene data show CDR1 as MRHNA and CDR2 as SNTAGT. The CDR3 runs 15 residues. CDR3 residues: CASSEGTGQLGEQFF. The CDR3 DNA reads as TGTGCCAGCAGTGAAGGGACAGGGCAACTGGGTGAGCAGTTCTTC.

The rearrangement links TRBV7-2 to TRBJ1-4, with D hard to call. This CDR3 comprises 15 residues. V was shortened by 1 base and J by 5 bases, with 11 bases between the two germline ends. Germline assignment: CDR1 SGHTA and CDR2 FQGNSA. In DNA form, the CDR3 reads TGTGCCAGCAGCTTAGGGCGGAACTGGAATGAAAAACTGTTTTTT. Translation: CASSLGRNWNEKLFF.

The chain joins TRBV7-6 to TRBJ1-2, with 7 bases identical to TRBD1. The CDR3 runs 14 residues. V shed 1 base, J shed 4 bases, and the junction held 3 bases outside the gene matches. Germline-derived CDR1 and CDR2 are SGHVS and FNYEAQ. The CDR3 here is CASSLGDRIYGYTF. The CDR3 DNA follows: TGTGCCAGCAGCTTAGGGGACAGAATCTATGGCTACACCTTC.

The CDR3 DNA sequence: TGTGCCAGCAGCTCCAGCGGGGGGGCTTTCTACGAGCAGTACTTC. Its translation is CASSSSGGAFYEQYF. The V and J genes are TRBV7-9 and TRBJ2-7; 10 bases are a match to TRBD2. The CDR3 has 15 residues. Germline CDR1 and CDR2: SEHNR and FQNEAQ (reference sequence). The V and J ends lost 4 bases and 3 bases, in that order; junction bases with no gene match: 6.

The rearrangement joins TRBV6-5 to TRBJ2-7, with 12 bases fitting TRBD1. The ends lost 7 bases at V and 2 bases at J; junction bases unmatched: 6. This CDR3 region has 15 residues. The germline V gene encodes CDR1 MNHEY and CDR2 SVGAGI. CDR3 sequence (DNA): TGTGCCAGCATTCCGGGACAGGGGGCACCCTACGAGCAGTACTTC. This codes for CASIPGQGAPYEQYF.

The chain carries TRBV5-1 and TRBJ1-2; 7 bases map to TRBD1. There are 15 residues in the CDR3. Germline loops: CDR1 SGHRS, CDR2 YFSETQ. Losses at the gene ends were 4 bases for V and 0 bases for J; bases not matched to a gene: 6. CDR3 DNA: TGCGCCAGCAGCGTCCGGGACAGTTCTAACTATGGCTACACCTTC. Translation gives CASSVRDSSNYGYTF.

The chain is built from TRBV7-9 and TRBJ2-7; TRBD1 matches 8 bases. The V segment lost 4 bases and the J segment 2 bases; nucleotides outside the gene matches: 7. Germline V gene data show CDR1 as SEHNR and CDR2 as FQNEAQ (reference sequence). This CDR3 region has 15 residues. CDR3 loop: CASSSDRGRAYEQYF. DNA for the CDR3: TGTGCCAGCAGCTCAGACAGGGGAAGGGCCTACGAGCAGTACTTC.

This clone was observed once. V gene TRBV5-1 combines with J gene TRBJ2-1, with 7 bases that match TRBD2. Germline V gene lookup returns CDR1 SGHRS and CDR2 YFSETQ. Unmatched junction bases numbered 7, after V lost 0 bases and J lost 10 bases. The CDR3 sequence is 14 residues long. This chain's CDR3 is CASSLVPAGNEQFF. CDR3 coding DNA: TGCGCCAGCAGCTTGGTTCCAGCGGGAAACGAGCAGTTCTTC.

This chain uses TRBV9 with TRBJ2-7, with a weak D call TRBD2 (6 bases). Germline V gene lookup returns CDR1 SGDLS and CDR2 YYNGEE. The CDR3 covers 15 residues. Trimming cost V 0 bases and J 2 bases, with 12 bases left between them. The CDR3 is CASSVEGTPPYEQYF. The DNA for the CDR3 is TGTGCCAGCAGCGTAGAGGGGACTCCACCCTACGAGCAGTACTTC.

The gene calls are TRBV5-6 and TRBJ2-5; 10 nucleotides match TRBD2. The J call may be incorrect, as the DNA end agrees better with TRBJ2-7. This CDR3 region has 15 residues. The germline gives CDR1 SGHDT, CDR2 YYEEEE. The CDR3 loop reads CASSLEREGGYEQYF. The CDR3 nucleotides read TGTGCCAGCAGCTTGGAGCGGGAGGGGGGCTACGAGCAGTACTTC.

The J gene is TRBJ2-5, the V gene TRBV6-1, with TRBD1 identical over 10 bases. Trimming removed 8 bases from V and 5 bases from J; junction bases left unmatched: 11. Germline V gene data show CDR1 as MNHNS and CDR2 as SASEGT. CDR3 length: 15 amino acids. In DNA form, the CDR3 reads TGTGCCAGCCGTTCCGGGACAGGGGTGGGGGAGACCCAGTACTTC. Translating gives CASRSGTGVGETQYF.

This clone turned up a few times. The chain recombines TRBV4-1 with TRBJ1-6, with unresolved D. Germline V lookup: CDR1 MGHRA, CDR2 YSYEKL. Trimming removed 1 base from V and 7 bases from J, with 14 bases in between. The CDR3 loop spans 16 amino acids. CDR3 protein: CASSQGESQFNSPLHF. CDR3 nucleotides: TGCGCCAGCAGCCAAGGGGAGAGCCAATTCAATTCACCCCTCCACTTT.

The chain uses TRBV5-1 and TRBJ2-3; 8 bases match TRBD2. Germline values: CDR1 SGHRS, CDR2 YFSETQ. The CDR3 contains 17 residues. The V gene end was trimmed by 7 bases and the J gene end by 2 bases; junction bases not matched to a gene: 15. CDR3 nucleotides: TGCGCCAGCCGCCTCTTTAATAGCGGGGCACTCACAGATACGCAGTATTTT. Amino acid sequence: CASRLFNSGALTDTQYF.

The chain links TRBV2 to TRBJ1-5; D may be TRBD1 (6 bases). The CDR3 contains 15 residues. Germline V lookup: CDR1 SNHLY, CDR2 FYNNEI. V lost 7 bases and J 0 bases, leaving 13 bases between the germline ends. CDR3 residues: CASKKTGYSNQPQHF. The CDR3 nucleotides read TGTGCCAGCAAAAAGACAGGCTATAGCAATCAGCCCCAGCATTTT.

V and J are TRBV7-9 and TRBJ1-5; D perhaps matches TRBD1 (5 bases). This CDR3 has 16 residues. In germline, CDR1 is SEHNR, CDR2 FQNEAQ (reference sequence). The V gene lost 6 bases and the J gene lost 2 bases, with 17 bases spanning the gap. Here the CDR3 reads CASSPGGRGRNQPQHF. DNA of the CDR3: TGTGCCAGCAGTCCAGGTGGAAGGGGTCGCAATCAGCCCCAGCATTTT.

The chain employs TRBV6-6 and TRBJ2-5, with D possibly being TRBD2 (5 bases). V was clipped by 10 bases and J by 5 bases, with 8 bases between them. This CDR3 is built from 10 residues. CDR1 and CDR2 from the germline V gene are MNHNY and SVGAGI (reference sequence). In DNA form, the CDR3 reads TGTGCCACCGGGAAGGAGACCCAGTACTTC. Translation: CATGKETQYF.

This chain joins TRBV28 and TRBJ2-1; 7 nucleotides match TRBD1. CDR3 length: 14 residues. CDR1 MDHEN and CDR2 SYDVKM come from the germline V gene. Trimming at V came to 3 bases and at J to 6 bases, leaving 5 bases not matched to a gene. Here the CDR3 DNA reads TGTGCCAGCAGTTTCGACAGGGCCGGCAATGAGCAGTTCTTC. This codes for CASSFDRAGNEQFF.

The chain employs TRBV18 and TRBJ1-2; no firm D call. The CDR3 length is 13 residues. Germline CDR1 KGHSH, CDR2 LQKENI. The ends were cut back, 3 bases at V and 4 bases at J, with 9 bases in the middle. The CDR3 loop is CASSPASGYGYTF. The CDR3 nucleotides read TGTGCCAGCTCACCGGCTTCGGGCTATGGCTACACCTTC.

This clone is a singleton in its sample. The V gene is TRBV28, the J gene TRBJ1-3; D uncertain. Per germline, CDR1 MDHEN and CDR2 SYDVKM. V was cut by 1 base and J by 0 bases, with 10 bases left in between. The CDR3 is made up of 16 amino acids. CDR3 sequence: CASSLSFGDSGNTIYF. DNA of the CDR3: TGTGCCAGCAGTTTATCATTCGGTGACTCTGGAAACACCATATATTTT.